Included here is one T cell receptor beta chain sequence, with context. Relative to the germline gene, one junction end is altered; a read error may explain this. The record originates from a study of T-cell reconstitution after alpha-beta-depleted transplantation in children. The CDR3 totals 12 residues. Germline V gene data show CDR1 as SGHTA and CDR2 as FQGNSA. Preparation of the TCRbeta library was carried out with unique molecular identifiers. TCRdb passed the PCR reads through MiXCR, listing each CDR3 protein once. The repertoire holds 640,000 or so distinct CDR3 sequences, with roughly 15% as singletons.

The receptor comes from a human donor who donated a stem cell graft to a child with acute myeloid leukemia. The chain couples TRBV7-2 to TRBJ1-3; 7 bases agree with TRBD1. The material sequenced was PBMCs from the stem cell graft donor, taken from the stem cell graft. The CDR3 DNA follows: TGTGCCAGCAGCTTCAGGGGGGACCCCCTTAATTTT. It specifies CASSFRGDPLNF.